The following is a T cell receptor beta chain sequence with its context. The antigen is unknown. The table came from immunoSEQ multiplex PCR; TCRdb's copy has only in-frame clones and leaves some out. The sample contains approximately 1.5 million clones, 95% to 99% of which appear only once. The data were taken from a study of shared clonotypes between healthy human individuals. Study outcomes and limitations: As a rule, naive subsets had a larger estimated richness than memory subsets.

V was cut by 3 bases and J by 7 bases, with 15 bases left in between. Germline CDR1 is MNHNS and CDR2 is SASEGT. This CDR3 has 15 amino acids. The source is a man younger than 45 in good health. V usage is TRBV6-1 and J usage is TRBJ1-4; D remains ambiguous. Sequences were obtained from naive CD4+ T cells sorted from blood. Subset indicated: CD45RA+ positively selected. CDR3 amino acids: CASSETLNRGEKLFF. CDR3 DNA: TGTGCCAGCAGTGAGACACTCAATCGGGGTGAAAAACTGTTTTTT.